This TCR beta chain was captured by sequencing in a study of blood T cells in healthy people across ages. This CDR3 has 16 amino acids. V dropped 3 bases and J dropped 7 bases, with 23 bases sitting between them. CDR1 SGDLS and CDR2 YYNGEE come from the germline V gene. A J-beta primer mix and a sample-barcoded 5' primer were used in a second PCR of about 7 to 11 cycles. TCRdb reanalysed the 5' RACE reads using MiXCR and keeps one entry per CDR3 protein. This table has around 1,800,000 distinct CDR3 sequences, more than 35% appearing once. Donors were healthy Caucasian individuals from Russia aged roughly 6 to 100. Whole-study results and caveats: Diversity was estimated from one million T cells, and these estimates were considered underestimates.

Comment on this clonotype: Its antigen remains unknown.

This clonotype was sampled from a human donor in good health. Input material: blood. This rearrangement joins TRBV9 to TRBJ2-7; TRBD1 might be the D (7 bases). The CDR3 sequence: CASSEGGQSIYNEQYF. CDR3 coding DNA: TGTGCCAGCAGCGAGGGGGGACAGTCTATCTACAATGAGCAGTACTTC.